This TCR beta chain derives from a study of cytomegalovirus exposure and HLA in healthy donors. The study ran its PCR with 60 Vbeta and 13 Jbeta primers. Assay: immunoSEQ multiplex PCR; the TCRdb copy retains only in-frame clones and omits some. The table includes roughly 120,000 clones, 80% to 85% detected once. The CDR3 is 15 residues long. Trimming stripped 4 bases from V and 4 bases from J, with 14 bases between. Germline V gene data show CDR1 as SGHTA and CDR2 as FQGTGA. The genes are TRBV7-3 and TRBJ2-1, with a tentative D call TRBD2 (6 bases). This receptor was identified in a woman aged 25 to 39 in good health and CMV-seronegative. The sample taken for sequencing was PBMCs. The CDR3 region has the DNA TGTGCCAGCAGCTCGGGACTGCCCGTTTACAATGAGCAGTTCTTC. This gives the protein CASSSGLPVYNEQFF. Looking up the rest from reference TRBV7-3 and TRBJ2-1 gives the full variable domain: GAGVSQTPSNKVTEKGKYVELRCDPISGHTALYWYRQSLGQGPEFLIYFQGTGAADDSGLPNDRFFAVRPEGSVSTLKIQRTERGDSAVYLCASSSGLPVYNEQFFGPGTRLTVL.